The 22 T cell receptor beta chains below all came from one sample that was sequenced in a study of identical twins. Using its own MiXCR run on the 5' RACE reads, TCRdb lists one record per CDR3 protein. The profile shows about 150,000 distinct CDR3 sequences, around 3.5% of them singletons. The material sequenced was memory T cells sorted from blood. The origin of the receptors is a man between 18 and 35 years old in good health.

This clonotype has at least ten counts. J is TRBJ2-3 and V is TRBV12-3 or TRBV12-4; TRBD2 matches 7 bases. The V gene end was trimmed by 3 bases and the J gene end by 2 bases; junction bases not matched to a gene: 5. This CDR3 has 15 amino acids. CDR3 in amino acids: CASSFPSGHTDTQYF. The CDR3 DNA follows: TGTGCCAGCAGTTTCCCTAGCGGCCACACAGATACGCAGTATTTT.

This clonotype was seen many times. The chain links TRBV12-3 or TRBV12-4 to TRBJ1-1; no definite D call. The CDR3 length is 13 residues. Trimming cost V 3 bases and J 11 bases, with 16 bases left between them. The CDR3 sequence is CASSFGGIVRAFF. As DNA, the CDR3 is TGTGCCAGCAGTTTCGGAGGGATAGTCCGCGCTTTCTTT.

This clonotype was seen at least ten times. The DNA of the CDR3 is TGTGCCAGTTCATACCATGATTCGGGCACAGATACGCAGTATTTT. Translated, it gives CASSYHDSGTDTQYF. The chain recombines TRBV4-2 with TRBJ2-3; D not certain. Trimming shortened V by 9 bases and J by 1 base, and 17 bases separated the two germline ends. This CDR3 contains 15 residues. Per germline, CDR1 LGHNA and CDR2 YNFKEQ.

Of note for this clonotype: A much larger clone sits a single nucleotide away, making a read error possible. This is likely a read error, given that the CDR3 carries no conserved phenylalanine or tryptophan at its end. The chain uses TRBV20-1 and TRBJ1-4; D may be TRBD1 (6 bases). The germline V gene encodes CDR1 DFQATT and CDR2 SNEGSKA (reference sequence). V was pared by 0 bases and J by 10 bases, with 6 bases between. The CDR3 runs to 11 residues. CDR3 nucleotides: TGCAGTGCTAGAGAACAGGGAAAACTGTTTTAT. Translation: CSAREQGKLFY.

This clonotype has ten or more counts. The chain recombines TRBV5-1 with TRBJ2-1, with TRBD2 identical over 8 bases. This CDR3 is built from 16 residues. Germline loops: CDR1 SGHRS, CDR2 YFSETQ. V gave up 3 bases and J gave up 6 bases; unmatched junction bases: 11. The CDR3 nucleotides read TGCGCCAGCAGCTCCTCCGTCGGCGGGAGGCCCAATGAGCAGTTCTTC. Protein: CASSSSVGGRPNEQFF.

This clonotype showed up many times. The chain carries TRBV7-2 and TRBJ2-1; possibly TRBD2 for D (5 bases). The CDR3 runs 15 residues. V shed 4 bases and J shed 0 bases, with 10 bases lying between them. The germline gives CDR1 SGHTA, CDR2 FQGNSA. The CDR3 is CASSSQRHSYNEQFF. CDR3 bases: TGTGCCAGCAGCTCCCAGCGGCACTCCTACAATGAGCAGTTCTTC.

The V gene is TRBV7-2, the J gene TRBJ1-6; weak D call: TRBD1 (5 bases). V lost 5 bases and J lost 7, with 15 bases in between. Germline CDR1 SGHTA, CDR2 FQGNSA. The CDR3 is 15 amino acids. Written as DNA, the CDR3 is TGTGCCAGCAGCAAAGATCAGGGACGCAATTCACCCCTCCACTTT. Amino acid sequence: CASSKDQGRNSPLHF.

This clonotype was seen repeatedly, ten times or more. The V call is TRBV20-1, the J call TRBJ2-1; 14 bases are a match to TRBD2. CDR1 and CDR2 from the germline V gene are DFQATT and SNEGSKA (reference sequence). Unmatched junction bases numbered 4, after V lost 6 bases and J lost 6 bases. The CDR3 is 14 residues long. The CDR3 DNA reads TGCAGTGCGCCGACTAGCGGGAGGGCCAATGAGCAGTTCTTC. Translation: CSAPTSGRANEQFF.

This clonotype was seen many times. The rearrangement links TRBV20-1 to TRBJ1-1, with D tentatively TRBD1 (6 bases). Germline loops: CDR1 DFQATT, CDR2 SNEGSKA (reference sequence). V was clipped by 6 bases and J by 4 bases, with 21 bases between them. The CDR3 extends over 15 amino acids. CDR3 coding DNA: TGCAGTGCCCAAGAGGGGGGGTGGATGGGCACTGAAGCTTTCTTT. It encodes CSAQEGGWMGTEAFF.

This clonotype has at least ten counts. This chain links TRBV28 with TRBJ2-1; D is ambiguous. CDR1 and CDR2 from the germline V gene are MDHEN and SYDVKM. The CDR3 has 12 amino acids. Trimming removed 6 bases from V and 3 bases from J, with 6 bases in between. The CDR3 protein is CASSLLYNEQFF. In DNA, the CDR3 is TGTGCCAGCAGCCTACTCTACAATGAGCAGTTCTTC.

This clonotype was found many times. V gene TRBV14 combines with J gene TRBJ2-1, with 9 nucleotides matching TRBD1. V lost 1 base, J lost 12 bases, and 13 bases stayed unmatched. From germline, CDR1 is SGHDN and CDR2 FVKESK. The CDR3 consists of 16 residues. Written as DNA, the CDR3 is TGTGCCAGCAGCCAAGCACCGGGACAGGGCCCTCGGGGGCAGTTCTTC. This sequence encodes CASSQAPGQGPRGQFF. The full variable domain, completed using reference TRBV14 and TRBJ2-1, is EAGVTQFPSHSVIEKGQTVTLRCDPISGHDNLYWYRRVMGKEIKFLLHFVKESKQDESGMPNNRFLAERTGGTYSTLKVQPAELEDSGVYFCASSQAPGQGPRGQFFGPGTRLTVL.

This clonotype was observed many times. This chain connects TRBV12-3 or TRBV12-4 to TRBJ1-5; TRBD1 might be the D (5 bases). Trimming removed 4 bases from V and 7 bases from J, with 14 bases in between. This CDR3 region has 14 residues. CDR3 loop: CASSWEGQRQPQHF. The CDR3 DNA reads TGTGCCAGCAGTTGGGAGGGGCAAAGGCAGCCCCAGCATTTT.

This clonotype has at least ten counts. V gene TRBV11-2 combines with J gene TRBJ2-3; 7 nucleotides agree with TRBD1. Germline V gene sequence: CDR1 SGHAT, CDR2 FQNNGV. The CDR3 runs 14 residues. Germline trimming cut 3 bases from V and 7 bases from J; bases unmatched to any gene: 7. The CDR3 loop reads CASSFSGGSNTQYF. The CDR3 region has the DNA TGTGCCAGCAGCTTCTCAGGGGGTTCGAATACGCAGTATTTT. The entire variable domain, with the rest obtained from reference TRBV11-2 and TRBJ2-3, is as follows: EAGVAQSPRYKIIEKRQSVAFWCNPISGHATLYWYQQILGQGPKLLIQFQNNGVVDDSQLPKDRFSAERLKGVDSTLKIQPAKLEDSAVYLCASSFSGGSNTQYFGPGTRLTVL.

This clonotype has only a few counts. This chain links TRBV9 with TRBJ1-1; 9 bases fit TRBD1. J gave up 6 bases and V 3 bases, and 9 bases lay outside the gene matches. The CDR3 covers 15 residues. CDR1 is SGDLS, CDR2 YYNGEE, per germline. The CDR3: CASSARDRVLPEAFF. The DNA of the CDR3 is TGTGCCAGCAGCGCCAGGGACAGGGTACTCCCTGAAGCTTTCTTT. Drawing the rest from reference TRBV9 and TRBJ1-1, the complete variable domain is DSGVTQTPKHLITATGQRVTLRCSPRSGDLSVYWYQQSLDQGLQFLIQYYNGEERAKGNILERFSAQQFPDLHSELNLSSLELGDSALYFCASSARDRVLPEAFFGQGTRLTVV.

CDR3 bases: TGTGCCAGCAGAATAAGCTACGAGCAGTACTTC. It translates to CASRISYEQYF. V is TRBV28 and J is TRBJ2-7; no reliable D call. V shed 6 bases and J shed 3 bases, with 6 bases lying between them. This CDR3 spans 11 amino acids. Germline loops: CDR1 MDHEN, CDR2 SYDVKM.

In its sample, this clonotype was seen many times. CDR3 region: CASGGRDSSYNEQFF. CDR3 in DNA: TGTGCTAGTGGTGGCCGGGACAGTTCCTACAATGAGCAGTTCTTC. The rearrangement joins TRBV12-5 to TRBJ2-1; TRBD1 aligns across 7 bases. Germline assignment: CDR1 LGHNT and CDR2 FRNRAP. The CDR3 covers 15 residues. Losses at the gene ends were 5 bases for V and 1 base for J; bases not matched to a gene: 5.

This clonotype was seen ten or more times. The chain carries TRBV24-1 and TRBJ1-2; no clear D. Deletions cut 6 bases from V and 6 bases from J, with 10 bases between. Germline V gene data show CDR1 as KGHDR and CDR2 as SFDVKD. The CDR3 contains 12 residues. Here the CDR3 DNA reads TGTGCCACCAGTTCAGAGACAAATGGCTACACCTTC. It codes for CATSSETNGYTF.

This clonotype was recorded at least ten times. The V and J genes are TRBV12-3 or TRBV12-4 and TRBJ1-2, with 7 bases matching TRBD1. Losses at the gene ends were 2 bases for V and 8 bases for J; bases not matched to a gene: 8. The CDR3 extends over 14 amino acids. This CDR3 is CASSLSGQTRGYTF. The CDR3 DNA reads TGTGCCAGCAGTTTATCGGGACAGACCCGGGGCTACACCTTC.

The chain couples TRBV7-2 to TRBJ1-1, with D tentatively TRBD1 (5 bases). Germline-derived CDR1 and CDR2 are SGHTA and FQGNSA. CDR3 length: 13 residues. The V and J ends lost 5 bases and 4 bases respectively, with 11 bases between them. The CDR3: CASSPHRSTEAFF. The CDR3 DNA is TGTGCCAGCAGCCCGCACAGGAGCACTGAAGCTTTCTTT.

This clonotype has a count of ten or more. Here the CDR3 reads CASSPGGLNTEAFF. The CDR3 coding sequence is TGTGCCAGCAGTCCAGGGGGGTTGAACACTGAAGCTTTCTTT. The chain is built from TRBV6-1 and TRBJ1-1; TRBD1 aligns across 7 bases. The V gene's germline CDR1 is MNHNS and CDR2 SASEGT. The CDR3 spans 14 residues. Unmatched junction bases numbered 3, after V lost 5 bases and J lost 0 bases.

This clonotype was recorded many times. The chain uses TRBV5-6 and TRBJ2-7; D assignment may be TRBD1 or TRBD2 (5 bases each). Germline V CDR1 and CDR2: SGHDT, YYEEEE. Trimming removed 4 bases at V and 1 base at J, with 15 bases between. The CDR3 extends over 15 amino acids. The CDR3 sequence is CASSEELGDSYEQYF. The DNA of the CDR3 is TGTGCCAGCAGCGAGGAGCTGGGGGATTCCTACGAGCAGTACTTC.

This clonotype came up many times. J is TRBJ2-2 and V is TRBV12-3 or TRBV12-4, with 8 bases identical to TRBD1. CDR3 length: 14 residues. V lost 5 bases to trimming and J lost 7 bases; unmatched junction nucleotides: 6. Here the CDR3 reads CASSLGTGLGELFF. CDR3 nucleotide sequence: TGTGCCAGCAGTCTCGGGACAGGCCTCGGGGAGCTGTTTTTT.